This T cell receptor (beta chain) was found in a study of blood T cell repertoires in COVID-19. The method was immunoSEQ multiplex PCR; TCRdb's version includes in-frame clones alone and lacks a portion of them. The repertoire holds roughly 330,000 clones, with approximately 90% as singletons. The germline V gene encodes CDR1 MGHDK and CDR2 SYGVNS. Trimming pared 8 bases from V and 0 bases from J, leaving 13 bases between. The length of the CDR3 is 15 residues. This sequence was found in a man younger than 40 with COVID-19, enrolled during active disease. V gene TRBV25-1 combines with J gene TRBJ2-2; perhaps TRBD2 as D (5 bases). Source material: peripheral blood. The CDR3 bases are TGTGCCAGCGAGGAAGGAGGTTCGAACACCGGGGAGCTGTTTTTT. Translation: CASEEGGSNTGELFF.